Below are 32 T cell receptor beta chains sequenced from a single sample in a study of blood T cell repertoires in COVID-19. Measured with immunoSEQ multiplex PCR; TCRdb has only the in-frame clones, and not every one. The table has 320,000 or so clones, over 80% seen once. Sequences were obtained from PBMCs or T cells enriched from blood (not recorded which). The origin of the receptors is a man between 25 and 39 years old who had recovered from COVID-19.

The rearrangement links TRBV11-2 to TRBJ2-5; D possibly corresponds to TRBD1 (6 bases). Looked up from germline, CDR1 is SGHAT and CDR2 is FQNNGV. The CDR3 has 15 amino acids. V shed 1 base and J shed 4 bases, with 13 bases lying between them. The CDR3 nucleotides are TGTGCCAGCAGCTTAGGCAGGGGTTTGATAGAGACCCAGTACTTC. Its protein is CASSLGRGLIETQYF.

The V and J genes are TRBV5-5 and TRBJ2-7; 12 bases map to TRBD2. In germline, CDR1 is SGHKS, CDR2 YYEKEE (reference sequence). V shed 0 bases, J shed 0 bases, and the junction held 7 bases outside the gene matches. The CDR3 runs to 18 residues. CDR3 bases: TGTGCCAGCAGCTTGGCTGGACTAGCGGGGATCAGCTCCTACGAGCAGTACTTC. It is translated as CASSLAGLAGISSYEQYF. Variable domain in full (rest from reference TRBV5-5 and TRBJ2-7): DAGVTQSPTHLIKTRGQQVTLRCSPISGHKSVSWYQQVLGQGPQFIFQYYEKEERGRGNFPDRFSARQFPNYSSELNVNALLLGDSALYLCASSLAGLAGISSYEQYFGPGTRLTVT.

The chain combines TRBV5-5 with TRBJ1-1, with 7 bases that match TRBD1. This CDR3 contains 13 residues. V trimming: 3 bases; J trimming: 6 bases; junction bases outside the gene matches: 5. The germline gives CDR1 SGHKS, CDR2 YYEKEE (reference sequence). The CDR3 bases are TGTGCCAGCAGCTATGACAGGGACGCTGAAGCTTTCTTT. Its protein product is CASSYDRDAEAFF.

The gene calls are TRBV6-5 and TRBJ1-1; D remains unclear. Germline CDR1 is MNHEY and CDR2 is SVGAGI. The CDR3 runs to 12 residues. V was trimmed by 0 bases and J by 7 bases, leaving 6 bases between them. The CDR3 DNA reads TGTGCCAGCAGTTACTCCACGGGTGAAGCTTTCTTT. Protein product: CASSYSTGEAFF.

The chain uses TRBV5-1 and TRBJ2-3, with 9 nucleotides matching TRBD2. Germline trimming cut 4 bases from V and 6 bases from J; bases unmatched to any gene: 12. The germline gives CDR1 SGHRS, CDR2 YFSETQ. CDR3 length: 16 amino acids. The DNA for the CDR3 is TGCGCCAGCAGCACCCGGACTGGCGGGGGGGCCGATACGCAGTATTTT. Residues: CASSTRTGGGADTQYF. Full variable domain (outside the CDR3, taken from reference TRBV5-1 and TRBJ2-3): KAGVTQTPRYLIKTRGQQVTLSCSPISGHRSVSWYQQTPGQGLQFLFEYFSETQRNKGNFPGRFSGRQFSNSRSEMNVSTLELGDSALYLCASSTRTGGGADTQYFGPGTRLTVL.

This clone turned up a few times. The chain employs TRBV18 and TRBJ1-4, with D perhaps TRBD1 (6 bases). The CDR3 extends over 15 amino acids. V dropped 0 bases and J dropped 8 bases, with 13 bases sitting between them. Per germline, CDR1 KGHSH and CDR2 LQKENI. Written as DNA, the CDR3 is TGTGCCAGCTCACCACCACCAGGGGCACGGGAAAAACTGTTTTTT. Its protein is CASSPPPGAREKLFF.

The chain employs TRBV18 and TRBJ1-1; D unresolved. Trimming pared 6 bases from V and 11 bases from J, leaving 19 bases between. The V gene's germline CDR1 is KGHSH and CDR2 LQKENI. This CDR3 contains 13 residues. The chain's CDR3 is CASSPDPPGSAFF. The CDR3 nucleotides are TGTGCCAGCTCCCCTGACCCTCCGGGATCCGCTTTCTTT.

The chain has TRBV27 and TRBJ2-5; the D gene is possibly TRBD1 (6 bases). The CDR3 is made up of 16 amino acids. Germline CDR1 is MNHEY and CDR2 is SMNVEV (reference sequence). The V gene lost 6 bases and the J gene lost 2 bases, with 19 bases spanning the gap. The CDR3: CASRRNGGASQETQYF. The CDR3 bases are TGTGCCAGCAGGAGGAATGGGGGCGCGTCTCAAGAGACCCAGTACTTC.

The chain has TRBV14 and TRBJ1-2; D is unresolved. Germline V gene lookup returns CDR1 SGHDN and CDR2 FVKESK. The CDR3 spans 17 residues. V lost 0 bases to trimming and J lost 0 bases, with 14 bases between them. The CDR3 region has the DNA TGTGCCAGCAGCCAAGAACGTGGGAGGAAAACTAACTATGGCTACACCTTC. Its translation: CASSQERGRKTNYGYTF.

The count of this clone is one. The CDR3 spells CASSYSPRQGVNEQFF. CDR3 nucleotide sequence: TGTGCCAGCAGTTACTCTCCGAGACAGGGTGTTAATGAGCAGTTCTTC. The gene calls are TRBV6-5 and TRBJ2-1; 7 nucleotides align to TRBD1. V dropped 0 bases and J dropped 7; count of bases not matched to a gene: 9. CDR1 is MNHEY, CDR2 SVGAGI, per germline. The CDR3 is 16 residues long.

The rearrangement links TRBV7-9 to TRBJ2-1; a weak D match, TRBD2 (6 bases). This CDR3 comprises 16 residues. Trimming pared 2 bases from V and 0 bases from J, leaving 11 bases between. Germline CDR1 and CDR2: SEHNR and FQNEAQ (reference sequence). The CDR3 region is CASSLPSGSSYNEQFF. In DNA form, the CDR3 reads TGTGCCAGCAGCTTACCCAGCGGGTCCTCCTACAATGAGCAGTTCTTC.

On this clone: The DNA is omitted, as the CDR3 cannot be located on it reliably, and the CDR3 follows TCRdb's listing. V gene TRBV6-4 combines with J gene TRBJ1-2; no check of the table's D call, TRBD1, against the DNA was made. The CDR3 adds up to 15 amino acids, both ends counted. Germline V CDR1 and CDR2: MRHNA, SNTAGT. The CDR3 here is CASSASGQGNYGYTF.

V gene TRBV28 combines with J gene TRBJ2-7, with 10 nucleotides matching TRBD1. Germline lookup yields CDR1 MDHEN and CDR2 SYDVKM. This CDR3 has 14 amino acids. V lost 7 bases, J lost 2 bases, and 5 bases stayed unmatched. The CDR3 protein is CASIRQGAAYEQYF. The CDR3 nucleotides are TGTGCCAGCATAAGACAGGGGGCAGCCTACGAGCAGTACTTC.

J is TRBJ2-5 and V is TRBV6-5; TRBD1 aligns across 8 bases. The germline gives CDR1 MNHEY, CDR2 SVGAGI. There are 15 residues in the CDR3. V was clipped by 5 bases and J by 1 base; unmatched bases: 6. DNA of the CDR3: TGTGCCAGCAGTCCGGGGACAGGCCTCCAAGAGACCCAGTACTTC. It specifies CASSPGTGLQETQYF.

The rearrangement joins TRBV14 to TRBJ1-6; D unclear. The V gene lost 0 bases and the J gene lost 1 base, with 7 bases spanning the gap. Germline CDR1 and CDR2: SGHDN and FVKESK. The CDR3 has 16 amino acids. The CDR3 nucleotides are TGTGCCAGCAGCCAAGAACAGATATCCTATAATTCACCCCTCCACTTT. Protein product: CASSQEQISYNSPLHF.

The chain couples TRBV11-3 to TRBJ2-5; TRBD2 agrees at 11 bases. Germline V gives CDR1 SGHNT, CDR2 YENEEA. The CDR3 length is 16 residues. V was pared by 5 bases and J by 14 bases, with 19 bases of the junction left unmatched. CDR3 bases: TGTGCCAGCAGCATGCCCCCCGGGACTAGCGGTTTCCTTCTCTACTTC. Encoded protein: CASSMPPGTSGFLLYF.

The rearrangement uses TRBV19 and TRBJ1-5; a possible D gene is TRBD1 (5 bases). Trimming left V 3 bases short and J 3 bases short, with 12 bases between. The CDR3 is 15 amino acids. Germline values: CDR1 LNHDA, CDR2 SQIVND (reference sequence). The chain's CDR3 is CASSILDSFNQPQHF. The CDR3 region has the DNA TGTGCCAGTAGTATTCTAGACAGCTTCAATCAGCCCCAGCATTTT.

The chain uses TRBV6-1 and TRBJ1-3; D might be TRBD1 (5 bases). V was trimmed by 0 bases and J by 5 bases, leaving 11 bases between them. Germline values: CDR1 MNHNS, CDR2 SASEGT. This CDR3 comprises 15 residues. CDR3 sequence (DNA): TGTGCCAGCAGTGAAGCGTGGCAGGGTAGAAACACCATATATTTT. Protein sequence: CASSEAWQGRNTIYF.

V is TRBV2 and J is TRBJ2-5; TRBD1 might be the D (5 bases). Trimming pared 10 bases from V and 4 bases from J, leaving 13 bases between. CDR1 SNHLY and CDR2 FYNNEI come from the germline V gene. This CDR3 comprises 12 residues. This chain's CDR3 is CATRTGRETQYF. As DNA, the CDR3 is TGTGCCACCCGAACAGGACGAGAGACCCAGTACTTC.

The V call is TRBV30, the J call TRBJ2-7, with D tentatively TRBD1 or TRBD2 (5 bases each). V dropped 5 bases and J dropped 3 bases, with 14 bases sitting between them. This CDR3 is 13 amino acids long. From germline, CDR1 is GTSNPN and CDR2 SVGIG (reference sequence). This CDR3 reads CAWGGFQGYEQYF. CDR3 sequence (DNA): TGTGCCTGGGGGGGATTCCAGGGCTACGAGCAGTACTTC.

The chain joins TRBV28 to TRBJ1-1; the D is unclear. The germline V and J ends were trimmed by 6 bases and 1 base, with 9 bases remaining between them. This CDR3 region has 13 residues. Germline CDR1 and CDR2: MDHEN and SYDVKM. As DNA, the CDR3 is TGTGCCAGCAGCCGACACCAGAACACTGAAGCTTTCTTT. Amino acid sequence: CASSRHQNTEAFF.

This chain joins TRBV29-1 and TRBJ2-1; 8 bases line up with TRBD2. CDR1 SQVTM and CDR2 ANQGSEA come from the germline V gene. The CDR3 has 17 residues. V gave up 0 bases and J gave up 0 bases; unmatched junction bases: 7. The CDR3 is CSVEDPRGVSSYNEQFF. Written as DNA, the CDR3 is TGCAGCGTTGAAGATCCGCGGGGGGTAAGCTCCTACAATGAGCAGTTCTTC.

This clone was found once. CDR3 region: CASSPWNRATGELFF. The CDR3 DNA is TGTGCCAGCTCACCATGGAACAGGGCCACCGGGGAGCTGTTTTTT. The chain has TRBV18 and TRBJ2-2; D may be TRBD1 (6 bases). Germline V CDR1 and CDR2: KGHSH, LQKENI. The length of the CDR3 is 15 residues. Between the trimmed V and J ends, which lost 2 bases and 4 bases, there was a span of 11 bases.

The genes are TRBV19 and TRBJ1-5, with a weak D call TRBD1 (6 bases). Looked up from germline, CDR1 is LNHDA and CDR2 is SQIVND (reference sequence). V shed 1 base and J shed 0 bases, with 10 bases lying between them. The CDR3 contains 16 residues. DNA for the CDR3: TGTGCCAGTAGTATAGTGAGGACAGATAGCAATCAGCCCCAGCATTTT. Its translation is CASSIVRTDSNQPQHF.

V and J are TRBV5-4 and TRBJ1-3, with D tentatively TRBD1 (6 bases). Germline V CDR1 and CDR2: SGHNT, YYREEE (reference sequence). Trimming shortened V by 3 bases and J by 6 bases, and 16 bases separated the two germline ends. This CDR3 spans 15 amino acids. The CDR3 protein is CASSYDGAGVNTIYF. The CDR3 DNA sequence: TGTGCCAGCAGCTACGATGGGGCAGGGGTAAACACCATATATTTT.

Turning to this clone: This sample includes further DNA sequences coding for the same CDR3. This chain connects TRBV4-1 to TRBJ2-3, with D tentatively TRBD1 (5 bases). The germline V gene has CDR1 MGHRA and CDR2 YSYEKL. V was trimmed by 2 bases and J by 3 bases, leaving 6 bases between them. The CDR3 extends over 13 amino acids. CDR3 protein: CASSQQGTDTQYF. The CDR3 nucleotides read TGCGCCAGCAGCCAACAGGGTACAGATACGCAGTATTTT.

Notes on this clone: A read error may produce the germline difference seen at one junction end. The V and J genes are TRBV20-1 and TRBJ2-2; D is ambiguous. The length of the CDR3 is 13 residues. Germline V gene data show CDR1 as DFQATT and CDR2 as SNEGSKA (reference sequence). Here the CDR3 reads CSSSYRDTGELFF. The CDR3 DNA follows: TGCAGTTCTAGTTACAGAGACACCGGGGAGCTGTTTTTT.

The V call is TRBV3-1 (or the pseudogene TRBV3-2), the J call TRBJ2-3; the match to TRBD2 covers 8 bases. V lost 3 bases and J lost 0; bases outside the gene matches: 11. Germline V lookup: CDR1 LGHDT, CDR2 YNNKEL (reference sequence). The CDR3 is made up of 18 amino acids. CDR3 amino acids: CASSHLARSSGSTDTQYF. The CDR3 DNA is TGTGCCAGCAGCCACCTTGCCCGATCTAGCGGGAGCACAGATACGCAGTATTTT.

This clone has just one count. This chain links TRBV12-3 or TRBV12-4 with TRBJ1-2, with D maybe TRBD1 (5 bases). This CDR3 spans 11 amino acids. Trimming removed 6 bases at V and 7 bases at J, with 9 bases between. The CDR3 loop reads CASSPGFGYTF. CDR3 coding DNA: TGTGCCAGCAGCCCAGGGTTTGGCTACACCTTC.

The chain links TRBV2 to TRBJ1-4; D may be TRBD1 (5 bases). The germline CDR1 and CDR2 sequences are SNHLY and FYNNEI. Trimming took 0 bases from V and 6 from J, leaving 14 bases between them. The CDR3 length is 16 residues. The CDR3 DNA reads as TGTGCCAGCAGTGAAGCTTCAGGCAGGGAGGATGAAAAACTGTTTTTT. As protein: CASSEASGREDEKLFF.

CDR3 loop: CATSDPAWDRGTGANVLTF. The DNA for the CDR3 is TGTGCCACCAGTGATCCAGCCTGGGACAGGGGAACTGGGGCCAACGTCCTGACTTTC. The chain uses TRBV24-1 and TRBJ2-6, with TRBD1 matching over 10 bases. V lost 3 bases to trimming and J lost 2 bases; unmatched junction nucleotides: 9. The CDR3 consists of 19 residues. Germline V gene lookup returns CDR1 KGHDR and CDR2 SFDVKD.

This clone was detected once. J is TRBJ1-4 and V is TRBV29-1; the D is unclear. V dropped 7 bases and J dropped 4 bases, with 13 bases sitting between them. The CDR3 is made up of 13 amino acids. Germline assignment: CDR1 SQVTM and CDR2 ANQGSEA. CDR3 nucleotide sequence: TGCAGCGCAGAGGGCCAGTATAATGAAAAACTGTTTTTT. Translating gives CSAEGQYNEKLFF. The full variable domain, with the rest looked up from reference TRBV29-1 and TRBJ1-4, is SAVISQKPSRDICQRGTSLTIQCQVDSQVTMMFWYRQQPGQSLTLIATANQGSEATYESGFVIDKFPISRPNLTFSTLTVSNMSPEDSSIYLCSAEGQYNEKLFFGSGTQLSVL.